Following are 3 T cell receptor beta chains from one sample sequenced in a study of T cell changes during pregnancy in multiple sclerosis. Measured with immunoSEQ multiplex PCR; TCRdb has only the in-frame clones, and not every one. This sample has about 100,000 clones; around 92% occur once, and the top ten carry around 3.1%. This material consisted of peripheral blood, taken in the second trimester of pregnancy. The receptor source for this set is a female donor with multiple sclerosis, enrolled in a pregnancy study.

The V and J genes are TRBV6-1 and TRBJ2-7; D is ambiguous. The germline CDR1 and CDR2 sequences are MNHNS and SASEGT. The CDR3 is 10 amino acids. The V end lost 8 bases, the J end lost 2 bases, and 4 bases lay between the germline ends. The CDR3 DNA reads as TGTGCCAGCGGCACCTACGAGCAGTACTTC. This encodes CASGTYEQYF.

The CDR3 DNA follows: TGTGCCAGCAGTCCATCCGCGGGCGGGAGGTCTGAGCAGTTCTTC. It is translated as CASSPSAGGRSEQFF. V gene TRBV27 combines with J gene TRBJ2-1; 8 bases map to TRBD2. V trimming: 5 bases; J trimming: 9 bases; junction bases outside the gene matches: 12. The length of the CDR3 is 15 residues. Germline V lookup: CDR1 MNHEY, CDR2 SMNVEV (reference sequence).

The V and J genes are TRBV19 and TRBJ1-2, with 7 bases lining up with TRBD1. V shed 4 bases, J shed 6 bases, and the junction held 2 bases outside the gene matches. This CDR3 region has 12 residues. CDR1 is LNHDA and CDR2 is SQIVND in the germline V gene (reference sequence). CDR3 sequence reads: CASSRQGNGYTF. In DNA form, the CDR3 reads TGTGCCAGTAGTAGACAGGGTAATGGCTACACCTTC. The whole variable domain, filled in from reference TRBV19 and TRBJ1-2, reads DGGITQSPKYLFRKEGQNVTLSCEQNLNHDAMYWYRQDPGQGLRLIYYSQIVNDFQKGDIAEGYSVSREKKESFPLTVTSAQKNPTAFYLCASSRQGNGYTFGSGTRLTVV.